These 25 T cell receptor beta chains were all obtained from the same sample, sequenced in a study of blood T cell repertoires in COVID-19. The protocol was immunoSEQ multiplex PCR, while the TCRdb copy is restricted to in-frame clones and leaves out a portion. The sample lists about 170,000 clones; around 82% were seen once. What was sequenced was peripheral blood. These TCRs come from a man aged 55-75 years who had recovered from COVID-19.

This rearrangement joins TRBV5-5 to TRBJ1-3; D perhaps matches TRBD1 (6 bases). V lost 0 bases and J 9 bases, leaving 10 bases between the germline ends. The CDR3 is 13 amino acids. Germline V gene lookup returns CDR1 SGHKS and CDR2 YYEKEE (reference sequence). CDR3 amino acids: CASSLAGVSTIYF. The CDR3 DNA reads TGTGCCAGCAGCTTGGCAGGGGTCAGCACCATATATTTT.

The V and J genes are TRBV6-5 and TRBJ2-6, with D uncertain. The V gene lost 8 bases and the J gene lost 0 bases, with 8 bases spanning the gap. CDR1 is MNHEY, CDR2 SVGAGI, per germline. This CDR3 region has 14 residues. CDR3 nucleotides: TGTGCCAGCCGTCTGAGCTCTGGGGCCAACGTCCTGACTTTC. It codes for CASRLSSGANVLTF.

The chain combines TRBV13 with TRBJ1-1; 8 bases map to TRBD1. The germline gives CDR1 PRHDT, CDR2 FYEKMQ (reference sequence). V lost 1 base and J lost 2; bases outside the gene matches: 6. The CDR3 covers 16 residues. CDR3 sequence reads: CASSLARGLPNTEAFF. In DNA, the CDR3 is TGTGCCAGCAGCTTAGCCAGGGGGCTCCCCAACACTGAAGCTTTCTTT.

This chain connects TRBV30 to TRBJ1-2, with 9 bases fitting TRBD1. The CDR3 contains 13 residues. The junction had 5 bases not matched to a gene; V was cut back by 5 bases and J by 4 bases. From germline, CDR1 is GTSNPN and CDR2 SVGIG (reference sequence). CDR3 loop: CAWRPQGAYGYTF. DNA of the CDR3: TGTGCCTGGCGCCCACAGGGGGCCTATGGCTACACCTTC.

CDR3: CASSSTGEPGNTIYF. CDR3 nucleotides: TGTGCCAGCAGCTCTACAGGGGAGCCCGGAAACACCATATATTTT. The chain combines TRBV7-3 with TRBJ1-3; 7 bases agree with TRBD1. The CDR3 consists of 15 residues. V trimming: 4 bases; J trimming: 4 bases; junction bases outside the gene matches: 7. The germline V gene has CDR1 SGHTA and CDR2 FQGTGA.

The chain has TRBV2 and TRBJ2-3; 8 bases line up with TRBD2. The CDR3 consists of 16 residues. V was pared by 2 bases and J by 2 bases, with 6 bases of the junction left unmatched. The V gene's germline CDR1 is SNHLY and CDR2 FYNNEI. The CDR3 sequence: CASSEPFGGVTDTQYF. The DNA of the CDR3 is TGTGCCAGCAGTGAACCCTTCGGGGGGGTCACAGATACGCAGTATTTT.

The chain couples TRBV6-5 to TRBJ2-3, with a possible D match to TRBD1 (6 bases). CDR3 length: 15 residues. V was pared by 6 bases and J by 0 bases, with 13 bases between. CDR1 and CDR2 (germline): MNHEY, SVGAGI. The CDR3 reads CASSLDRSSTDTQYF. The CDR3 nucleotides are TGTGCCAGCAGCCTGGACAGATCTAGCACAGATACGCAGTATTTT.

The rearrangement joins TRBV5-8 to TRBJ1-6; D perhaps matches TRBD1 (6 bases). Germline V gene lookup returns CDR1 SGHTS and CDR2 YDEGEE. The CDR3 consists of 14 residues. The V end was cut by 0 bases, the J end by 10 bases, with 11 bases between. The CDR3 here is CASSLEGRGSPLHF. The CDR3 nucleotides are TGTGCCAGCAGCTTGGAAGGCAGGGGATCACCCCTCCACTTT.

The genes are TRBV23-1 and TRBJ1-5, with a possible D match to TRBD1 (6 bases). TRBV23-1 has ORF status, its function being uncertain. This CDR3 has 17 residues. The germline V and J ends were trimmed by 3 bases and 0 bases, with 15 bases remaining between them. The CDR3 reads CASSQPTRTASNQPQHF. The CDR3, as DNA: TGCGCCAGCAGTCAGCCTACACGGACAGCTAGCAATCAGCCCCAGCATTTT.

The chain is built from TRBV3-1 (or the pseudogene TRBV3-2) and TRBJ2-1; TRBD2 matches at 7 bases. V gave up 2 bases and J gave up 1 base; unmatched junction bases: 5. The length of the CDR3 is 16 residues. Germline V gene lookup returns CDR1 LGHDT and CDR2 YNNKEL (reference sequence). The CDR3 DNA sequence: TGTGCCAGCAGCCAAACAGCGGGGATATCCTACAATGAGCAGTTCTTC. Protein sequence: CASSQTAGISYNEQFF.

V and J are TRBV6-5 and TRBJ2-5; 12 bases map to TRBD2. Germline V gene lookup returns CDR1 MNHEY and CDR2 SVGAGI. The CDR3 loop spans 15 amino acids. V lost 6 bases and J lost 9; bases outside the gene matches: 11. DNA for the CDR3: TGTGCCAGCAGGGCGCTAGCGGGAGGGTCGGCGGCCCAGTACTTC. It yields the protein CASRALAGGSAAQYF.

The V gene is TRBV5-1, the J gene TRBJ2-2; the D gene is possibly TRBD2 (5 bases). V was clipped by 7 bases and J by 1 base, with 11 bases between them. The length of the CDR3 is 14 residues. In germline, CDR1 is SGHRS, CDR2 YFSETQ. This CDR3 reads CASGLKVNTGELFF. DNA for the CDR3: TGCGCCAGCGGACTGAAAGTGAACACCGGGGAGCTGTTTTTT.

The chain is built from TRBV5-1 and TRBJ1-2; tentative D call: TRBD1 (6 bases). CDR3 length: 14 residues. Germline lookup yields CDR1 SGHRS and CDR2 YFSETQ. The ends were cut back, 0 bases at V and 7 bases at J, with 13 bases in the middle. The CDR3 nucleotides are TGCGCCAGCAGCTTGGTTGCAGGGGAAACTGGCTACACCTTC. Amino acid sequence: CASSLVAGETGYTF.

The rearrangement joins TRBV30 to TRBJ1-2, with 9 bases matching TRBD1. The CDR3 has 12 residues. V lost 8 bases to trimming and J lost 3 bases; unmatched junction nucleotides: 4. Germline CDR1 and CDR2: GTSNPN and SVGIG (reference sequence). This CDR3 is CAARTGDYGYTF. CDR3 DNA: TGTGCCGCCAGGACAGGGGACTATGGCTACACCTTC.

The chain recombines TRBV6-1 with TRBJ1-2; 7 bases agree with TRBD1. The germline V gene encodes CDR1 MNHNS and CDR2 SASEGT. This CDR3 has 14 residues. Trimming cost V 0 bases and J 8 bases; bases outside gene matches: 6. This CDR3 reads CASSEAGQAIGYTF. DNA for the CDR3: TGTGCCAGCAGTGAAGCAGGACAGGCTATAGGCTACACCTTC.

The V call is TRBV11-2, the J call TRBJ2-7, with 13 bases lining up with TRBD2. From germline, CDR1 is SGHAT and CDR2 FQNNGV. This CDR3 is 17 amino acids long. With V trimmed by 5 bases and J by 4 bases, 11 bases remained unmatched. The chain's CDR3 is CASSLITSGGAWYEQYF. CDR3 coding DNA: TGTGCCAGCAGCCTGATAACTAGCGGGGGGGCCTGGTACGAGCAGTACTTC.

The chain recombines TRBV7-2 with TRBJ1-6; 7 positions agree with TRBD1. CDR1 and CDR2 (germline): SGHTA, FQGNSA. Trimming at V came to 0 bases and at J to 0 bases, leaving 5 bases not matched to a gene. The CDR3 is made up of 18 amino acids. CDR3 DNA sequence: TGTGCCAGCAGCTTAGCCCCGGGACAGTCCTCCTATAATTCACCCCTCCACTTT. Protein product: CASSLAPGQSSYNSPLHF. Full variable domain (outside the CDR3, taken from reference TRBV7-2 and TRBJ1-6): GAGVSQSPSNKVTEKGKDVELRCDPISGHTALYWYRQSLGQGLEFLIYFQGNSAPDKSGLPSDRFSAERTGGSVSTLTIQRTQQEDSAVYLCASSLAPGQSSYNSPLHFGNGTRLTVT.

The rearrangement links TRBV7-9 to TRBJ2-7; a possible D gene is TRBD1 (6 bases). Germline CDR1 reads SEHNR; CDR2 reads FQNEAQ (reference sequence). The CDR3 runs to 12 residues. The V end lost 1 base, the J end lost 9 bases, and 10 bases lay between the germline ends. For the CDR3, the DNA is TGTGCCAGCAGCTTAGACTTGGGGGCGCAGTACTTC. It codes for CASSLDLGAQYF.

This clone has only one observation. The rearrangement uses TRBV19 and TRBJ2-5; D remains unclear. Germline values: CDR1 LNHDA, CDR2 SQIVND (reference sequence). CDR3 length equals 13 residues. With 1 base removed from V and 4 bases from J, the gap between germline ends came to 7 bases. The CDR3 nucleotides read TGTGCCAGTAGTATAGGTAGCCCAGAGACCCAGTACTTC. It specifies CASSIGSPETQYF.

The CDR3 DNA reads as TGTGCCAGCAGTGTGACAGGGTCCTACAATGAGCAGTTCTTC. Amino acids: CASSVTGSYNEQFF. The chain recombines TRBV27 with TRBJ2-1, with TRBD1 matching 7 bases. The CDR3 covers 14 residues. Trimming took 5 bases from V and 1 from J; bases not matched to a gene: 2. Looked up from germline, CDR1 is MNHEY and CDR2 is SMNVEV (reference sequence).

This clone has just one count. The gene calls are TRBV7-2 and TRBJ1-1; TRBD1 aligns across 7 bases. V dropped 6 bases and J dropped 1; count of bases not matched to a gene: 8. This CDR3 is built from 15 residues. Germline loops: CDR1 SGHTA, CDR2 FQGNSA. As DNA, the CDR3 is TGTGCCAGCAGACGGGACAGTGGGGGGAACACTGAAGCTTTCTTT. As protein: CASRRDSGGNTEAFF.

The rearrangement links TRBV2 to TRBJ2-5; 9 positions match TRBD1. CDR1 and CDR2 from the germline V gene are SNHLY and FYNNEI. V lost 8 bases and J lost 4; bases outside the gene matches: 8. The CDR3 contains 14 residues. The CDR3 coding sequence is TGTGCCAGCCAAAAAAACAGGGGGCGAGAGACCCAGTACTTC. Translating gives CASQKNRGRETQYF.

The V call is TRBV11-3, the J call TRBJ2-2, with D hard to call. Trimming stripped 5 bases from V and 4 bases from J, with 17 bases between. The germline V gene encodes CDR1 SGHNT and CDR2 YENEEA. The CDR3 is 16 amino acids. CDR3 amino acids: CASSLYQNPGTGELFF. The CDR3 nucleotides read TGTGCCAGCAGCCTTTATCAGAACCCGGGCACCGGGGAGCTGTTTTTT.

V usage is TRBV19 and J usage is TRBJ1-2; perhaps TRBD1 as D (5 bases). CDR3 length: 13 amino acids. Trimming cost V 8 bases and J 3 bases, with 13 bases left between them. The germline V gene has CDR1 LNHDA and CDR2 SQIVND (reference sequence). The CDR3 reads CASGGERYYGYTF. The CDR3 region has the DNA TGTGCCAGTGGGGGGGAGAGGTACTATGGCTACACCTTC.

The V gene is TRBV6-1, the J gene TRBJ1-6; TRBD1 might be the D (5 bases). Trimming took off 2 bases at V and 5 bases at J, with 13 bases between the two ends. This CDR3 has 16 amino acids. Germline V gene data show CDR1 as MNHNS and CDR2 as SASEGT. The CDR3 nucleotides read TGTGCCAGCAGTGAAAGACCCCCAGGGCATAATTCACCCCTCCACTTT. Its translation: CASSERPPGHNSPLHF.